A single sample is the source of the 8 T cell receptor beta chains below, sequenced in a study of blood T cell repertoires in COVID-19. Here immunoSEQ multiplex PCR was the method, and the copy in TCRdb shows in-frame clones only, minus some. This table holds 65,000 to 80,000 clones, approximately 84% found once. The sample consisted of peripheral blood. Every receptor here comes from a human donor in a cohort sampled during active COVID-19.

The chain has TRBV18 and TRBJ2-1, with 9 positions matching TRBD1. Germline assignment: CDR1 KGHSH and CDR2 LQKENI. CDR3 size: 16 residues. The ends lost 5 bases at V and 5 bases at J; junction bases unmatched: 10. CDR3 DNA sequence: TGTGCCAGCTCAACCACCCTGGGACAGGGAAACAATGAGCAGTTCTTC. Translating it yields CASSTTLGQGNNEQFF. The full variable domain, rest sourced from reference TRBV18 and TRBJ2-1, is NAGVMQNPRHLVRRRGQEARLRCSPMKGHSHVYWYRQLPEEGLKFMVYLQKENIIDESGMPKERFSAEFPKEGPSILRIQQVVRGDSAAYFCASSTTLGQGNNEQFFGPGTRLTVL.

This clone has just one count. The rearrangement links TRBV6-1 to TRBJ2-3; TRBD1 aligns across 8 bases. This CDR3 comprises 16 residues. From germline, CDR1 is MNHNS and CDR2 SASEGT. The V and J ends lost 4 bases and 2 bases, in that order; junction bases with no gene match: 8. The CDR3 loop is CASSGGQVDYTDTQYF. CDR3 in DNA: TGTGCCAGCAGTGGGGGACAGGTTGACTACACAGATACGCAGTATTTT.

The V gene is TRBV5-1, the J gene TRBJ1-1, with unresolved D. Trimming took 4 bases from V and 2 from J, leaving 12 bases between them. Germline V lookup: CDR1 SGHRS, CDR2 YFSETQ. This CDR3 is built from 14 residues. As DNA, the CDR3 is TGCGCCAGCAGCCCCCCCCAGGCCAACACTGAAGCTTTCTTT. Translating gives CASSPPQANTEAFF.

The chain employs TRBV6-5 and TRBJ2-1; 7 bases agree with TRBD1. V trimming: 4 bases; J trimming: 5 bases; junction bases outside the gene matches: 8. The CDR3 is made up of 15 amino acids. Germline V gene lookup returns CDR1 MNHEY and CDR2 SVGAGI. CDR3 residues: CASSWTGTANNEQFF. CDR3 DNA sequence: TGTGCCAGCAGTTGGACCGGGACAGCCAACAATGAGCAGTTCTTC.

Here the CDR3 reads CASSGGDYQETQYF. The CDR3 bases are TGCGCCAGCAGCGGGGGGGACTACCAAGAGACCCAGTACTTC. This rearrangement joins TRBV5-1 to TRBJ2-5; TRBD2 matches 7 bases. The ends lost 4 bases at V and 0 bases at J; junction bases unmatched: 3. CDR3 size: 14 residues. Germline V gene data show CDR1 as SGHRS and CDR2 as YFSETQ. The full variable domain, with the rest looked up from reference TRBV5-1 and TRBJ2-5, is KAGVTQTPRYLIKTRGQQVTLSCSPISGHRSVSWYQQTPGQGLQFLFEYFSETQRNKGNFPGRFSGRQFSNSRSEMNVSTLELGDSALYLCASSGGDYQETQYFGPGTRLLVL.

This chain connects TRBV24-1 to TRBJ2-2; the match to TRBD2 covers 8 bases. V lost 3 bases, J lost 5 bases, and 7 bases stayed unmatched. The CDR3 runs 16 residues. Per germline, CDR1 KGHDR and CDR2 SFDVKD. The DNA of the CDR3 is TGTGCCACCAGTGATCCGGGGACTAGAGCTACCGGGGAGCTGTTTTTT. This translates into CATSDPGTRATGELFF.

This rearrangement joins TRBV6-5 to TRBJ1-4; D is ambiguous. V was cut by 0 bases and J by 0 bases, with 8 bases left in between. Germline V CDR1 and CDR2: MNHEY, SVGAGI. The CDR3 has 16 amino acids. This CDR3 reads CASSYSRVATNEKLFF. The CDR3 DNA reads TGTGCCAGCAGTTACTCGAGGGTAGCAACTAATGAAAAACTGTTTTTT.

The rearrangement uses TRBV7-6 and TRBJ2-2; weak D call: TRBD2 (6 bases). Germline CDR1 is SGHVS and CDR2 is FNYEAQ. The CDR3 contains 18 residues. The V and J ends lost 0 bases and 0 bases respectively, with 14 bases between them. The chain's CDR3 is CASSLALSGATNTGELFF. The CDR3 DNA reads TGTGCCAGCAGCTTAGCGCTTAGCGGAGCCACGAACACCGGGGAGCTGTTTTTT.